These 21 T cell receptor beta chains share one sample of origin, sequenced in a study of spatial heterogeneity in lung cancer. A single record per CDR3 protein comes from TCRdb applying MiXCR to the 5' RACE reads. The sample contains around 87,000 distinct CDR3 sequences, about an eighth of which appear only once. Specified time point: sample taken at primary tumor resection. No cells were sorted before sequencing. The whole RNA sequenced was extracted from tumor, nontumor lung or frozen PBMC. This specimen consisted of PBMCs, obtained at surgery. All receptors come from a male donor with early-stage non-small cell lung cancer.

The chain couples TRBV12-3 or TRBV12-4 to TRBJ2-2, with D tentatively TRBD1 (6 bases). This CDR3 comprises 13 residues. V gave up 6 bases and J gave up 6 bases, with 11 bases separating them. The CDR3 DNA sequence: TGTGCCAGCAGGCCAGGGGTTTCCGGGGAGCTGTTTTTT. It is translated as CASRPGVSGELFF.

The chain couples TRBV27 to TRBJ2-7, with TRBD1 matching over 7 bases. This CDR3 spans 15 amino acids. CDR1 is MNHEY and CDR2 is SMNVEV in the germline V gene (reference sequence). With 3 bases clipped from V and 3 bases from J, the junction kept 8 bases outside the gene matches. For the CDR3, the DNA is TGTGCCAGCAGTTTTGGTTCAGGGGGTTTCTACGAGCAGTACTTC. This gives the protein CASSFGSGGFYEQYF.

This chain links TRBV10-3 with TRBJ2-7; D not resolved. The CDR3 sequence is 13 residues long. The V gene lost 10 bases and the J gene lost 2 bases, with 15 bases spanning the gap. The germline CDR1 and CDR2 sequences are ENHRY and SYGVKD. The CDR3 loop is CATSDPLAYEQYF. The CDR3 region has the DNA TGTGCCACCTCGGACCCCCTGGCCTACGAGCAGTACTTC.

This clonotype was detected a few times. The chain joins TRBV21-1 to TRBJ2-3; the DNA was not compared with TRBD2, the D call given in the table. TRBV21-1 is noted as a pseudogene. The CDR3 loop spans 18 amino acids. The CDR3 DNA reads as TGTGCCAGCAGCAAAGCGCGGGTCGAGCGGGGGGCCGGGGATACGCAGTATTTT. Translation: CASSKARVERGAGDTQYF.

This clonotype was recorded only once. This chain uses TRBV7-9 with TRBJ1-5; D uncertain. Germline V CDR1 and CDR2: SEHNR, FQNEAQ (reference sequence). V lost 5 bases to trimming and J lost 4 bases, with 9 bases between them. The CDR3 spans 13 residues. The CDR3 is CASSRRENQPQHF. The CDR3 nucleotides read TGTGCCAGCAGCAGACGGGAGAATCAGCCCCAGCATTTT.

CDR3 residues: CATSRGTFQETQYF. The CDR3 DNA follows: TGTGCCACCAGCAGAGGGACCTTTCAAGAGACCCAGTACTTC. V is TRBV15 and J is TRBJ2-5; D not certain. Germline assignment: CDR1 LNHNV and CDR2 YYDKDF (reference sequence). V was cut by 1 base and J by 2 bases, with 8 bases left in between. The CDR3 is 14 amino acids.

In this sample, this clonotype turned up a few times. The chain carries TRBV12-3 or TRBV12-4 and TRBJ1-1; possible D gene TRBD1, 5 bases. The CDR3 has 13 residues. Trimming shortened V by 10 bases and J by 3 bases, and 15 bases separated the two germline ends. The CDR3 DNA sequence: TGTGCCAATAGGCAGGGAGAAGACACTGAAGCTTTCTTT. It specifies CANRQGEDTEAFF.

CDR3 nucleotides: TGTGCCAGCAGTAGGGGACAGGAGGGCCAAGAGACCCAGTACTTC. This translates into CASSRGQEGQETQYF. This chain uses TRBV6-2 or TRBV6-3 with TRBJ2-5, with 8 bases that match TRBD1. Germline lookup yields CDR1 MNHEY and CDR2 SVGEGT. The CDR3 is 15 amino acids. Trimming at V came to 5 bases and at J to 1 base, leaving 6 bases not matched to a gene.

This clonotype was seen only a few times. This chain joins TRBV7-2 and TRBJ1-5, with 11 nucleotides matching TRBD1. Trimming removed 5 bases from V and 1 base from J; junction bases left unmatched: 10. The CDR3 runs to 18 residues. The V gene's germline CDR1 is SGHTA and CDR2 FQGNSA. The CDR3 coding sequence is TGTGCCAGCAGCCTGTCCCCGGGACAGGGGGGAAGCAATCAGCCCCAGCATTTT. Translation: CASSLSPGQGGSNQPQHF. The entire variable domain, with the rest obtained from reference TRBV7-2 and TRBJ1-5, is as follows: GAGVSQSPSNKVTEKGKDVELRCDPISGHTALYWYRQSLGQGLEFLIYFQGNSAPDKSGLPSDRFSAERTGGSVSTLTIQRTQQEDSAVYLCASSLSPGQGGSNQPQHFGDGTRLSIL.

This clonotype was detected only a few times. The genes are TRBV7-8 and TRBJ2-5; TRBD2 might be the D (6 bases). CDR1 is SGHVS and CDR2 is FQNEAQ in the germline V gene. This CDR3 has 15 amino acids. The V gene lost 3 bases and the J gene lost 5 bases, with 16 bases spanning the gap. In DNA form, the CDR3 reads TGTGCCAGCAGCTTCTCCGGGACGAGCGGGGAGACCCAGTACTTC. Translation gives CASSFSGTSGETQYF.

The CDR3 loop is CASSARTGSGYGYTF. The DNA of the CDR3 is TGTGCCAGCAGCGCCCGGACAGGGTCCGGCTATGGCTACACCTTC. The chain carries TRBV7-9 and TRBJ1-2, with 8 bases matching TRBD1. Looked up from germline, CDR1 is SEHNR and CDR2 is FQNEAQ (reference sequence). This CDR3 region has 15 residues. The J segment lost 4 bases and the V segment lost 5 bases, leaving 9 bases of the junction unmatched.

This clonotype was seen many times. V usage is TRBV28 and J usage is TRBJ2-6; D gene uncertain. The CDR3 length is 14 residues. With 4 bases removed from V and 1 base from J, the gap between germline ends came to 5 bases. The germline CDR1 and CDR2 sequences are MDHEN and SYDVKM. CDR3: CASSYQSGANVLTF. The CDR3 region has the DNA TGTGCCAGCAGTTATCAGTCTGGGGCCAACGTCCTGACTTTC.

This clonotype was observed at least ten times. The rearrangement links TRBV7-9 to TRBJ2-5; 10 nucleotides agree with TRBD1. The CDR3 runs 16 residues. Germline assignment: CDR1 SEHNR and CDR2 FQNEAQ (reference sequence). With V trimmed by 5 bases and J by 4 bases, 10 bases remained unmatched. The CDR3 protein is CASSGRDRGWGETQYF. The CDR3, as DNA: TGTGCCAGCAGCGGAAGGGACAGGGGTTGGGGAGAGACCCAGTACTTC.

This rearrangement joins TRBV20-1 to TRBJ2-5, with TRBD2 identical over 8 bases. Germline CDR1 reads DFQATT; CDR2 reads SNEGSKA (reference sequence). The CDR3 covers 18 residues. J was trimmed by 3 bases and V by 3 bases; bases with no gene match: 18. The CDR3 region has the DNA TGCAGTGCTAGCATGGGACTAGTAACGACGAGGAGAAAAGAGACCCAGTACTTC. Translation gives CSASMGLVTTRRKETQYF.

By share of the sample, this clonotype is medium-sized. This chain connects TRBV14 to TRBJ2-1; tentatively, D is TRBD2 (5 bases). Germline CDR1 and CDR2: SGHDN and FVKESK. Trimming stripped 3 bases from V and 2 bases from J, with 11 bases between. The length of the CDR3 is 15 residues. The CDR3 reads CASSQTDLTYNEQFF. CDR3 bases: TGTGCCAGCAGCCAGACGGACTTAACCTACAATGAGCAGTTCTTC.

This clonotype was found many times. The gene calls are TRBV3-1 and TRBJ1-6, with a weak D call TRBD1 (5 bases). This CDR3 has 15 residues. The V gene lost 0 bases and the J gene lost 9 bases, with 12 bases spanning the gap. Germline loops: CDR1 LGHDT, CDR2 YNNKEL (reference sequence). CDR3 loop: CASSQEARGTSPLHF. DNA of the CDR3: TGTGCCAGCAGCCAAGAGGCGAGAGGGACTTCACCCCTCCACTTT.

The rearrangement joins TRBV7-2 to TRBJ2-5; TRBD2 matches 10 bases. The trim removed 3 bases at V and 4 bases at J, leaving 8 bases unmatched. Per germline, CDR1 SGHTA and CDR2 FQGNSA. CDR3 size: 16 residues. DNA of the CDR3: TGTGCCAGCAGCTTCCAGCTAGCGGGGGCGGGAGAGACCCAGTACTTC. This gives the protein CASSFQLAGAGETQYF.

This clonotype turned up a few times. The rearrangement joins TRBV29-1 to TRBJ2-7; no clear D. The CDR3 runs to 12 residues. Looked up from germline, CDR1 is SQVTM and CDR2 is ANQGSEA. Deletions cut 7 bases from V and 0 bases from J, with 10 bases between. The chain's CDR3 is CSANGPSYEQYF. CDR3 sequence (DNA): TGCAGCGCTAACGGACCCTCCTACGAGCAGTACTTC.

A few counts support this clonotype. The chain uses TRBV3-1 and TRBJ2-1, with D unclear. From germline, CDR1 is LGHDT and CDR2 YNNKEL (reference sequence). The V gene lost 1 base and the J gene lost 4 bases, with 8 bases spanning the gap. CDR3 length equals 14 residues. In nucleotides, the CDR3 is TGTGCCAGCAGCCAAGGGTTTTTATACAATGAGCAGTTCTTC. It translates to CASSQGFLYNEQFF.

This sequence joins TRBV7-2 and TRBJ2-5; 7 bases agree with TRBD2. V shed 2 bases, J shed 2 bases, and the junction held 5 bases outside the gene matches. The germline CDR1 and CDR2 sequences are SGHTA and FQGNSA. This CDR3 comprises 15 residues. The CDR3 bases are TGTGCCAGCAGCTTAATGCGGGGGTCTCAAGAGACCCAGTACTTC. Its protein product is CASSLMRGSQETQYF. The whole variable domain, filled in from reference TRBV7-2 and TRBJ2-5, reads GAGVSQSPSNKVTEKGKDVELRCDPISGHTALYWYRQSLGQGLEFLIYFQGNSAPDKSGLPSDRFSAERTGGSVSTLTIQRTQQEDSAVYLCASSLMRGSQETQYFGPGTRLLVL.

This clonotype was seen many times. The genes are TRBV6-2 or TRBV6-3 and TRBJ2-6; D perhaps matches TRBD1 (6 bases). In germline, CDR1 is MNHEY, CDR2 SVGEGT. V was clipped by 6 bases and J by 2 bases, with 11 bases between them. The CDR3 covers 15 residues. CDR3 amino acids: CASRENRAGANVLTF. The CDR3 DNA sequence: TGTGCCAGCAGAGAAAACAGGGCTGGGGCCAACGTCCTGACTTTC.